The 22 T cell receptor beta chains below were found in one sample sequenced in a study of identical twins. From the 5' RACE reads, TCRdb called clonotypes with MiXCR, one entry per CDR3 protein. The top ten hold 8% to 9.5% of the sample, which has about 390,000 distinct CDR3 sequences, around 9% seen once. The sequencing sample was made of naive T cells sorted from blood. The receptors come from a woman between 45 and 65 years old in good health.

The sample holds a few counts of this clonotype. The genes are TRBV12-5 and TRBJ1-5; maybe TRBD1 (6 bases). V was trimmed by 7 bases and J by 3 bases, leaving 13 bases between them. This CDR3 spans 14 amino acids. Germline V gene lookup returns CDR1 LGHNT and CDR2 FRNRAP. The CDR3 nucleotides are TGTGCTAGTGCCTCGGACAGTTACAATCAGCCCCAGCATTTT. Translated: CASASDSYNQPQHF.

In this sample, this clonotype turned up many times. The chain has TRBV5-1 and TRBJ2-3; D is perhaps TRBD2 (6 bases). The CDR3 spans 14 residues. The V and J ends lost 3 bases and 3 bases respectively, with 11 bases between them. Germline lookup yields CDR1 SGHRS and CDR2 YFSETQ. CDR3 sequence reads: CASSSRELTDTQYF. CDR3 in DNA: TGCGCCAGCAGCTCTCGGGAGTTGACAGATACGCAGTATTTT. The variable domain in full, with the rest retrieved from reference TRBV5-1 and TRBJ2-3, is KAGVTQTPRYLIKTRGQQVTLSCSPISGHRSVSWYQQTPGQGLQFLFEYFSETQRNKGNFPGRFSGRQFSNSRSEMNVSTLELGDSALYLCASSSRELTDTQYFGPGTRLTVL.

A remark on this clonotype: One base away lies a much larger clone, so this may be a sequencing read error. This chain uses TRBV29-1 with TRBJ2-5; 7 bases line up with TRBD1. Germline values: CDR1 SQVTM, CDR2 ANQGSEA. The CDR3 runs to 17 residues. CDR3 DNA sequence: TGCAGAGTTGAAGATTTAGGGCCTAACAGGGGTGAAGAGACCCAGTACTTC. It specifies CRVEDLGPNRGEETQYF.

This chain links TRBV14 with TRBJ2-2; unclear D gene. This CDR3 is built from 15 residues. CDR1 and CDR2 from the germline V gene are SGHDN and FVKESK. V dropped 3 bases and J dropped 1 base, with 9 bases sitting between them. The CDR3, as DNA: TGTGCCAGCAGCCATCATCGAGGGAACACCGGGGAGCTGTTTTTT. Translated: CASSHHRGNTGELFF.

This clonotype was seen more than once but under ten times. The chain links TRBV14 to TRBJ2-5; D may be TRBD2 (5 bases). The CDR3 extends over 14 amino acids. V was trimmed by 4 bases and J by 1 base, leaving 10 bases between them. Germline V gene lookup returns CDR1 SGHDN and CDR2 FVKESK. The CDR3: CASSLLAFQETQYF. The CDR3 DNA follows: TGTGCCAGCAGCCTCCTAGCCTTCCAAGAGACCCAGTACTTC.

This clonotype was seen a few times. V gene TRBV5-6 combines with J gene TRBJ2-4, with D unclear. Germline V gives CDR1 SGHDT, CDR2 YYEEEE. Between the trimmed V and J ends, which lost 4 bases and 0 bases, there was a span of 5 bases. The CDR3 runs 13 residues. The CDR3 sequence: CASSTIAKNIQYF. In DNA, the CDR3 is TGTGCCAGCAGCACAATAGCCAAAAACATTCAGTACTTC.

This clonotype was seen more than once but under ten times. The chain is built from TRBV25-1 and TRBJ2-1; the match to TRBD2 covers 9 bases. The trim removed 8 bases at V and 8 bases at J, leaving 7 bases unmatched. This CDR3 is built from 13 residues. Germline-derived CDR1 and CDR2 are MGHDK and SYGVNS. CDR3 residues: CASESGLADEQFF. CDR3 nucleotides: TGTGCCAGCGAATCGGGACTAGCAGATGAGCAGTTCTTC.

This clonotype was counted a few times. V and J are TRBV24-1 and TRBJ2-1; D is undetermined. Trimming shortened V by 3 bases and J by 2 bases, and 13 bases separated the two germline ends. Germline CDR1 reads KGHDR; CDR2 reads SFDVKD. The CDR3 is 16 amino acids. The CDR3 region has the DNA TGTGCCACCAGTGATATTGCGACTTCGCCCTACAATGAGCAGTTCTTC. As protein: CATSDIATSPYNEQFF.

This sequence joins TRBV6-6 and TRBJ1-2; D gene ambiguous. Trimming cost V 1 base and J 7 bases, with 1 base left between them. CDR1 MNHNY and CDR2 SVGAGI come from the germline V gene (reference sequence). The CDR3 is made up of 10 amino acids. The CDR3 sequence is CASSYFGYTF. The CDR3 DNA reads TGTGCCAGCAGTTACTTTGGCTACACCTTC.

In nucleotides, the CDR3 is TGTGCCGGAAGGACAGGGACCCAAGAGACCCAGTACTTC. Protein product: CAGRTGTQETQYF. The rearrangement uses TRBV21-1 and TRBJ2-5; the DNA was not compared with TRBD1, the D call given in the table. TRBV21-1 is flagged as a pseudogene. The CDR3 totals 13 residues.

The gene calls are TRBV5-1 and TRBJ2-2; possible D gene TRBD1, 5 bases. The CDR3 has 17 residues. Germline V gene lookup returns CDR1 SGHRS and CDR2 YFSETQ. Trimming cost V 4 bases and J 0 bases, with 16 bases left between them. DNA for the CDR3: TGCGCCAGCAGCCCTCGCCCAACAGGATCGAACACCGGGGAGCTGTTTTTT. It translates to CASSPRPTGSNTGELFF.

This clonotype showed up many times. The chain uses TRBV24-1 and TRBJ2-5; D gene uncertain. V was shortened by 3 bases and J by 5 bases, with 6 bases between the two germline ends. Germline assignment: CDR1 KGHDR and CDR2 SFDVKD. The CDR3 runs 12 residues. Here the CDR3 reads CATSDLDETQYF. CDR3 coding DNA: TGTGCCACCAGTGATCTTGACGAGACCCAGTACTTC.

There are a few counts of this clonotype. The chain has TRBV19 and TRBJ2-5; TRBD1 agrees at 10 bases. Germline lookup yields CDR1 LNHDA and CDR2 SQIVND (reference sequence). The CDR3 has 16 amino acids. Unmatched junction bases numbered 11, after V lost 5 bases and J lost 5 bases. The CDR3 is CASSSLKTGGWETQYF. CDR3 DNA: TGTGCCAGTAGTTCTCTCAAGACAGGGGGCTGGGAGACCCAGTACTTC.

This clonotype was recorded a few times. Just one base apart from a much larger clone, this may be a read error. The rearrangement uses TRBV12-3 or TRBV12-4 and TRBJ2-1; D not certain. The germline V and J ends were trimmed by 6 bases and 4 bases, with 10 bases remaining between them. This CDR3 has 13 residues. The CDR3 sequence: CASRFPRYNEQFF. CDR3 nucleotide sequence: TGTGCCAGCAGGTTCCCTAGATACAATGAGCAGTTCTTC.

This clonotype was recorded a few times. This chain links TRBV19 with TRBJ2-7; tentatively, D is TRBD1 (5 bases). CDR1 LNHDA and CDR2 SQIVND come from the germline V gene (reference sequence). The CDR3 spans 14 residues. V lost 3 bases and J 2 bases, leaving 11 bases between the germline ends. The CDR3 loop reads CASSILGETYEQYF. CDR3 nucleotides: TGTGCCAGTAGTATCTTAGGGGAAACCTACGAGCAGTACTTC.

This clonotype was observed a few times. V and J are TRBV7-2 and TRBJ1-1; D is perhaps TRBD1 (5 bases). This CDR3 has 15 amino acids. Germline loops: CDR1 SGHTA, CDR2 FQGNSA. V lost 5 bases and J 0 bases, leaving 13 bases between the germline ends. DNA of the CDR3: TGTGCCAGCAGCCCAGACAGTTCCGTGAACACTGAAGCTTTCTTT. Translating gives CASSPDSSVNTEAFF.

This clonotype was detected only a few times. The chain combines TRBV7-9 with TRBJ2-1; 11 bases are shared with TRBD2. CDR1 and CDR2 from the germline V gene are SEHNR and FQNEAQ (reference sequence). The CDR3 runs 19 residues. V lost 1 base and J lost 0; bases outside the gene matches: 8. This chain's CDR3 is CASSLVGTSGASSYNEQFF. The CDR3 bases are TGTGCCAGCAGCTTAGTGGGGACTAGCGGAGCTAGCTCCTACAATGAGCAGTTCTTC.

The chain carries TRBV5-1 and TRBJ2-1; D may be TRBD2 (6 bases). The CDR3 consists of 16 residues. The V gene lost 0 bases and the J gene lost 6 bases, with 16 bases spanning the gap. The germline V gene encodes CDR1 SGHRS and CDR2 YFSETQ. In DNA, the CDR3 is TGCGCCAGCAGCTTGGCCGGGCGGGATTCCGTCAATGAGCAGTTCTTC. Amino acid sequence: CASSLAGRDSVNEQFF. The whole variable domain, filled in from reference TRBV5-1 and TRBJ2-1, reads KAGVTQTPRYLIKTRGQQVTLSCSPISGHRSVSWYQQTPGQGLQFLFEYFSETQRNKGNFPGRFSGRQFSNSRSEMNVSTLELGDSALYLCASSLAGRDSVNEQFFGPGTRLTVL.

This sequence joins TRBV5-5 and TRBJ2-3; possible D gene TRBD2, 5 bases. V was cut by 3 bases and J by 4 bases, with 18 bases left in between. The V gene's germline CDR1 is SGHKS and CDR2 YYEKEE (reference sequence). There are 16 residues in the CDR3. This CDR3 is CASSSLGGRGADTQYF. In DNA, the CDR3 is TGTGCCAGCAGCTCCCTGGGTGGGAGAGGAGCAGATACGCAGTATTTT.

This clonotype was recorded at least ten times. This chain connects TRBV20-1 to TRBJ2-3; D is unclear. Between the trimmed V and J ends, which lost 0 bases and 5 bases, there was a span of 3 bases. CDR3 length equals 11 residues. CDR1 DFQATT and CDR2 SNEGSKA come from the germline V gene (reference sequence). The CDR3 DNA follows: TGCAGTGCTAGAGACCTAGATACGCAGTATTTT. Translating gives CSARDLDTQYF.

This chain joins TRBV6-1 and TRBJ1-5; D remains unclear. Trimming cost V 6 bases and J 2 bases, with 17 bases left between them. The CDR3 is 16 amino acids. CDR1 is MNHNS, CDR2 SASEGT, per germline. CDR3 in amino acids: CASSQKGGLGNQPQHF. CDR3 sequence (DNA): TGTGCCAGCAGCCAAAAAGGAGGGCTGGGCAATCAGCCCCAGCATTTT.

This clonotype was detected a few times. This rearrangement joins TRBV15 to TRBJ2-5, with 7 positions matching TRBD2. V lost 8 bases, J lost 1 base, and 7 bases stayed unmatched. The germline CDR1 and CDR2 sequences are LNHNV and YYDKDF (reference sequence). CDR3 size: 14 residues. CDR3 DNA: TGTGCCACCGGCGGAGCGGGGTTCCAAGAGACCCAGTACTTC. Translated, it gives CATGGAGFQETQYF.